The 27 T cell receptor beta chains below come from one sample, sequenced in a study of CD8 T cells in Susac syndrome. RNA, at 0.5 to 1 ug, was reverse transcribed with random hexamers. Each CDR3 protein is one row after TCRdb ran MiXCR on the immunoSEQ multiplex PCR reads. This repertoire shows roughly 200,000 distinct CDR3 sequences, about 95% found once; its top ten account for about 0.15%. Material for sequencing was CD8+ T cells from PBMCs. All receptors come from a human donor with multiple sclerosis.

V and J are TRBV7-3 and TRBJ2-3; weak D call: TRBD1 (5 bases). The germline gives CDR1 SGHTA, CDR2 FQGTGA. Deletions cut 5 bases from V and 5 bases from J, with 17 bases between. This CDR3 is built from 15 residues. The CDR3 protein is CASSPTRGARDTQYF. The CDR3 nucleotides are TGTGCCAGCAGCCCCACCCGTGGGGCAAGAGATACGCAGTATTTT.

The V and J genes are TRBV7-9 and TRBJ2-1; TRBD1 matches 7 bases. V lost 4 bases to trimming and J lost 7 bases; unmatched junction nucleotides: 10. This CDR3 spans 15 amino acids. Germline CDR1 and CDR2: SEHNR and FQNEAQ (reference sequence). For the CDR3, the DNA is TGTGCCAGCAGCTCCACTGACAGGGCGCGGAATGAGCAGTTCTTC. This translates into CASSSTDRARNEQFF.

The rearrangement links TRBV2 to TRBJ2-1; D might be TRBD1 (6 bases). This CDR3 has 16 amino acids. V was trimmed by 5 bases and J by 8 bases, leaving 22 bases between them. Germline assignment: CDR1 SNHLY and CDR2 FYNNEI. CDR3 in DNA: TGTGCCAGCAGTTACCCCAGGGACACCTCCGAGGATGAGCAGTTCTTC. The encoded protein is CASSYPRDTSEDEQFF.

V usage is TRBV7-9 and J usage is TRBJ1-1; a weak D match, TRBD1 (5 bases). The CDR3 extends over 14 amino acids. The germline V gene encodes CDR1 SEHNR and CDR2 FQNEAQ (reference sequence). V was cut by 5 bases and J by 1 base, with 11 bases left in between. The CDR3 DNA is TGTGCCAGCAGCCTTGTGACAGCGAACACTGAAGCTTTCTTT. Translated, it gives CASSLVTANTEAFF.

The CDR3 sequence: CSDRTSENSYNEQFF. The DNA for the CDR3 is TGCAGCGACCGAACTAGCGAAAACTCCTACAATGAGCAGTTCTTC. The chain combines TRBV29-1 with TRBJ2-1, with 7 bases fitting TRBD2. From germline, CDR1 is SQVTM and CDR2 ANQGSEA. With V trimmed by 7 bases and J by 0 bases, 9 bases remained unmatched. CDR3 length: 15 amino acids.

The rearrangement links TRBV4-2 to TRBJ2-7; D remains unclear. Germline CDR1 and CDR2: LGHNA and YNFKEQ. The CDR3 has 14 amino acids. Trimming cost V 2 bases and J 2 bases, with 10 bases left between them. Here the CDR3 reads CASSQRPTTYEQYF. The CDR3 nucleotides are TGTGCCAGCAGCCAACGACCCACCACCTACGAGCAGTACTTC.

The chain uses TRBV11-1 and TRBJ2-6, with D possibly matching TRBD1 (6 bases). The germline CDR1 and CDR2 sequences are SGHAT and FQDESV (reference sequence). The CDR3 is 18 amino acids. Trimming took 5 bases from V and 0 from J, leaving 17 bases between them. In DNA form, the CDR3 reads TGTGCCAGCAGCGGAACACGGGACATTCCCTCTGGGGCCAACGTCCTGACTTTC. The encoded protein is CASSGTRDIPSGANVLTF.

This chain joins TRBV7-9 and TRBJ2-2, with 7 positions matching TRBD1. V lost 5 bases and J lost 1; bases outside the gene matches: 10. Germline loops: CDR1 SEHNR, CDR2 FQNEAQ (reference sequence). The CDR3 extends over 17 amino acids. The CDR3 DNA is TGTGCCAGCAGCGCGACCTCGGGACAGAAGAACACCGGGGAGCTGTTTTTT. Protein product: CASSATSGQKNTGELFF.

The genes are TRBV2 and TRBJ2-1, with 9 bases aligning to TRBD2. The CDR3 totals 15 residues. From germline, CDR1 is SNHLY and CDR2 FYNNEI. V trimming: 3 bases; J trimming: 6 bases; junction bases outside the gene matches: 6. The CDR3 loop is CASSDLLAGGNEQFF. CDR3 nucleotides: TGTGCCAGCAGTGATTTACTAGCGGGCGGCAATGAGCAGTTCTTC.

The V and J genes are TRBV7-9 and TRBJ1-5; weak D call: TRBD1 (5 bases). The V gene lost 1 base and the J gene lost 11 bases, with 15 bases spanning the gap. In germline, CDR1 is SEHNR, CDR2 FQNEAQ (reference sequence). This CDR3 is built from 14 residues. The CDR3 DNA follows: TGTGCCAGCAGCTTAGGCGCCAGGGAGGCGGCCCAGCATTTT. This encodes CASSLGAREAAQHF.

This clonotype was seen only once. This chain's CDR3 is CASSLSEGAGAFF. CDR3 DNA: TGTGCCAGCAGTTTATCGGAGGGGGCCGGGGCTTTCTTT. The chain links TRBV27 to TRBJ1-1; 7 bases agree with TRBD1. The germline CDR1 and CDR2 sequences are MNHEY and SMNVEV (reference sequence). CDR3 length equals 13 residues. After removal of 0 bases from V and 11 bases from J, the junction contained 6 bases not matched to a gene.

This chain joins TRBV19 and TRBJ2-1; D gene unclear. Germline CDR1 is LNHDA and CDR2 is SQIVND (reference sequence). Between the trimmed V and J ends, which lost 3 bases and 8 bases, there was a span of 11 bases. CDR3 length equals 13 residues. In DNA form, the CDR3 reads TGTGCCAGTAGTATTACAGTCGGTGATGAGCAGTTCTTC. Translating it yields CASSITVGDEQFF. Looking up the rest from reference TRBV19 and TRBJ2-1 gives the full variable domain: DGGITQSPKYLFRKEGQNVTLSCEQNLNHDAMYWYRQDPGQGLRLIYYSQIVNDFQKGDIAEGYSVSREKKESFPLTVTSAQKNPTAFYLCASSITVGDEQFFGPGTRLTVL.

V is TRBV27 and J is TRBJ1-5, with D unresolved. The CDR3 sequence is 17 residues long. V was pared by 0 bases and J by 0 bases, with 12 bases between. Germline V gives CDR1 MNHEY, CDR2 SMNVEV (reference sequence). The CDR3: CASSLSMAEYSNQPQHF. DNA for the CDR3: TGTGCCAGCAGTTTATCGATGGCCGAATATAGCAATCAGCCCCAGCATTTT.

The gene calls are TRBV29-1 and TRBJ1-2; D call uncertain. V lost 5 bases and J lost 5, with 18 bases in between. This CDR3 has 14 residues. Per germline, CDR1 SQVTM and CDR2 ANQGSEA. The CDR3 sequence is CSVQRLGDSYGYTF. The CDR3, as DNA: TGCAGCGTTCAACGGCTTGGCGACTCTTATGGCTACACCTTC.

The rearrangement joins TRBV9 to TRBJ2-3; the D gene could be TRBD1 or TRBD2 (5 bases each). Trimming removed 0 bases at V and 7 bases at J, with 15 bases between. The CDR3 extends over 15 amino acids. The germline V gene has CDR1 SGDLS and CDR2 YYNGEE. CDR3 sequence: CASSVEGEIPNTQYF. The CDR3 DNA follows: TGTGCCAGCAGCGTAGAAGGGGAGATTCCTAATACGCAGTATTTT. The full variable domain, its missing parts supplied by reference TRBV9 and TRBJ2-3, is DSGVTQTPKHLITATGQRVTLRCSPRSGDLSVYWYQQSLDQGLQFLIQYYNGEERAKGNILERFSAQQFPDLHSELNLSSLELGDSALYFCASSVEGEIPNTQYFGPGTRLTVL.

The table lists this clonotype with a count of one. The V call is TRBV7-9, the J call TRBJ2-7; D remains ambiguous. In germline, CDR1 is SEHNR, CDR2 FQNEAQ (reference sequence). V lost 2 bases and J 2 bases, leaving 10 bases between the germline ends. This CDR3 is built from 14 residues. Here the CDR3 DNA reads TGTGCCAGCAGCTTATCTGAGAGGACCTACGAGCAGTACTTC. Its protein is CASSLSERTYEQYF.

This clonotype came up a few times. The genes are TRBV6-5 and TRBJ2-2; 13 bases align to TRBD2. J gave up 6 bases and V 7 bases, and 5 bases lay outside the gene matches. This CDR3 comprises 15 residues. Germline V CDR1 and CDR2: MNHEY, SVGAGI. The chain's CDR3 is CASMGLAGQAGELFF. The CDR3 DNA is TGTGCCAGCATGGGACTAGCGGGACAGGCCGGGGAGCTGTTTTTT.

The V and J genes are TRBV20-1 and TRBJ1-1, with TRBD1 as a possible D gene (6 bases). In germline, CDR1 is DFQATT, CDR2 SNEGSKA (reference sequence). This CDR3 is 15 amino acids long. V lost 6 bases, J lost 4 bases, and 21 bases lay in between. DNA of the CDR3: TGCAGTGCCACCGAACCGGGACAAATTTCCACTGAAGCTTTCTTT. It codes for CSATEPGQISTEAFF.

The chain combines TRBV30 with TRBJ2-7; 8 positions match TRBD2. Germline V gene lookup returns CDR1 GTSNPN and CDR2 SVGIG (reference sequence). Trimming removed 4 bases from V and 3 bases from J; junction bases left unmatched: 5. CDR3 length equals 13 residues. The CDR3, as DNA: TGTGCCTGGATGACCGGGACTAGCTACGAGCAGTACTTC. As protein: CAWMTGTSYEQYF.

This rearrangement joins TRBV27 to TRBJ2-3, with no clear D. Germline V gene sequence: CDR1 MNHEY, CDR2 SMNVEV (reference sequence). The CDR3 has 13 residues. V was trimmed by 1 base and J by 6 bases, leaving 8 bases between them. CDR3 nucleotide sequence: TGTGCCAGCAGTTTATTGCTCTACGATACGCAGTATTTT. Its translation: CASSLLLYDTQYF.

The CDR3 nucleotides are TGTGCCAGCAGTGAATATCAGGGGGCCCCCTACGAGCAGTACTTC. Protein product: CASSEYQGAPYEQYF. The rearrangement joins TRBV6-1 to TRBJ2-7, with 8 bases that match TRBD1. The germline CDR1 and CDR2 sequences are MNHNS and SASEGT. Germline trimming cut 2 bases from V and 2 bases from J; bases unmatched to any gene: 5. The CDR3 covers 15 residues.

The V call is TRBV20-1, the J call TRBJ2-7; TRBD1 aligns across 11 bases. This CDR3 spans 14 amino acids. V shed 6 bases and J 1 base; nucleotides not matched to a gene: 5. Germline lookup yields CDR1 DFQATT and CDR2 SNEGSKA (reference sequence). In nucleotides, the CDR3 is TGCAGTGCATCGGACAGGGGGCGGTCCTACGAGCAGTACTTC. Translating it yields CSASDRGRSYEQYF.

This chain joins TRBV12-3 or TRBV12-4 and TRBJ2-7; D possibly corresponds to TRBD1 (6 bases). This CDR3 spans 14 amino acids. V lost 7 bases to trimming and J lost 3 bases, with 16 bases between them. For the CDR3, the DNA is TGTGCCAGCATCCAGGGGCTGGTGGGCTACGAGCAGTACTTC. Amino acid sequence: CASIQGLVGYEQYF.

The chain combines TRBV29-1 with TRBJ2-1; D gene ambiguous. The ends were cut back, 3 bases at V and 8 bases at J, with 11 bases in the middle. The germline gives CDR1 SQVTM, CDR2 ANQGSEA. This CDR3 is built from 12 residues. The CDR3 DNA is TGCAGCGTTGAGGGATCTGTGGATGAGCAGTTCTTC. This sequence encodes CSVEGSVDEQFF.

The gene calls are TRBV24-1 and TRBJ2-2; no clear D. This CDR3 has 12 amino acids. Trimming stripped 5 bases from V and 7 bases from J, with 7 bases between. Per germline, CDR1 KGHDR and CDR2 SFDVKD. The DNA for the CDR3 is TGTGCCACCAGTGGGCCCCACGGGGAGCTGTTTTTT. Protein: CATSGPHGELFF.

The chain is built from TRBV14 and TRBJ2-1, with TRBD1 as a possible D gene (6 bases). Trimming pared 2 bases from V and 2 bases from J, leaving 10 bases between. The CDR3 loop spans 15 amino acids. The germline CDR1 and CDR2 sequences are SGHDN and FVKESK. CDR3 region: CASSQPRGTYNEQFF. CDR3 nucleotides: TGTGCCAGCAGCCAACCGAGGGGGACCTACAATGAGCAGTTCTTC.

The chain is built from TRBV12-3 or TRBV12-4 and TRBJ2-5, with 8 bases aligning to TRBD2. The V gene end was trimmed by 4 bases and the J gene end by 5 bases; junction bases not matched to a gene: 18. CDR3 length: 18 amino acids. CDR3 residues: CASSSSDRGGSRSETQYF. CDR3 sequence (DNA): TGTGCCAGCAGTTCCTCTGATCGGGGGGGCAGTCGAAGTGAGACCCAGTACTTC.